One and the same sample provided the 30 T cell receptor beta chains below, sequenced in a study of cytomegalovirus exposure and HLA in healthy donors. This PCR relied on a set of 60 Vbeta primers and 13 Jbeta primers. Produced via immunoSEQ multiplex PCR; TCRdb's table is partial and in-frame only. The sample shows 90,000 to 100,000 clones, 76% of them seen only once. Sequenced sample: PBMCs. The receptors were gathered from a woman aged 55 to 70 in good health and CMV-seropositive.

The V and J genes are TRBV7-9 and TRBJ2-1; 10 bases line up with TRBD2. Per the germline V gene, CDR1 is SEHNR and CDR2 is FQNEAQ (reference sequence). J lost 4 bases, V lost 5 bases, and 5 bases had no gene match. The CDR3 totals 15 residues. The CDR3, as DNA: TGTGCCAGCAGCGACGGGACTAGCGTGTACAATGAGCAGTTCTTC. Protein: CASSDGTSVYNEQFF.

The chain is built from TRBV7-2 and TRBJ1-2; D is perhaps TRBD1 (5 bases). V lost 4 bases, J lost 4 bases, and 19 bases lay in between. Germline CDR1 SGHTA, CDR2 FQGNSA. There are 16 residues in the CDR3. The CDR3 spells CASSSHDRDSFYGYTF. The DNA for the CDR3 is TGTGCCAGCAGCTCACATGACAGAGACAGCTTCTATGGCTACACCTTC.

This clone was seen more than once but under ten times. The rearrangement joins TRBV6-6 to TRBJ1-2; no clear D gene. Trimming took 8 bases from V and 0 from J, leaving 10 bases between them. This CDR3 region has 13 residues. The V gene's germline CDR1 is MNHNY and CDR2 SVGAGI (reference sequence). The CDR3 loop reads CASCHGANYGYTF. The CDR3 region has the DNA TGTGCCAGCTGTCATGGAGCTAACTATGGCTACACCTTC.

This clone was detected only once. The J gene is TRBJ2-3, the V gene TRBV9; 8 bases map to TRBD2. The ends lost 0 bases at V and 3 bases at J; junction bases unmatched: 3. Germline values: CDR1 SGDLS, CDR2 YYNGEE. This CDR3 is built from 15 residues. Here the CDR3 DNA reads TGTGCCAGCAGCGTAGCGGGGGGGAAAACAGATACGCAGTATTTT. This sequence encodes CASSVAGGKTDTQYF.

The rearrangement joins TRBV4-1 to TRBJ2-2, with D hard to call. Germline CDR1 reads MGHRA; CDR2 reads YSYEKL. This CDR3 spans 16 amino acids. The germline V and J ends were trimmed by 1 base and 0 bases, with 9 bases remaining between them. For the CDR3, the DNA is TGCGCCAGCAGCCAAGTAGCTCAAACGAACACCGGGGAGCTGTTTTTT. This encodes CASSQVAQTNTGELFF.

The CDR3 sequence: CASGTGLVYSGANVLTF. Here the CDR3 DNA reads TGCGCCAGCGGCACGGGACTAGTCTACTCTGGGGCCAACGTCCTGACTTTC. The chain couples TRBV5-1 to TRBJ2-6, with TRBD2 identical over 8 bases. Trimming at V came to 7 bases and at J to 0 bases, leaving 9 bases not matched to a gene. CDR1 SGHRS and CDR2 YFSETQ come from the germline V gene. CDR3 length: 17 residues.

The rearrangement uses TRBV6-4 and TRBJ2-1, with no clear D. V was clipped by 7 bases and J by 6 bases, with 13 bases between them. The CDR3 consists of 13 residues. Germline CDR1 and CDR2: MRHNA and SNTAGT. As DNA, the CDR3 is TGTGCCAGCAATCCCGGCCCGGGCAATGAGCAGTTCTTC. Amino acids: CASNPGPGNEQFF.

The V gene is TRBV10-3, the J gene TRBJ2-1; D remains unclear. The CDR3 sequence is 14 residues long. V lost 4 bases and J 5 bases, leaving 12 bases between the germline ends. Germline CDR1 is ENHRY and CDR2 is SYGVKD. CDR3 sequence reads: CAISGVSPHNEQFF. In DNA, the CDR3 is TGTGCCATCAGTGGTGTCAGTCCCCACAATGAGCAGTTCTTC.

The chain couples TRBV19 to TRBJ2-2; D ambiguous. Germline V CDR1 and CDR2: LNHDA, SQIVND (reference sequence). V lost 7 bases, J lost 2 bases, and 11 bases lay in between. The CDR3 length is 14 residues. CDR3 DNA: TGTGCCAGTAAGATTCAGGTTAACACCGGGGAGCTGTTTTTT. Its translation is CASKIQVNTGELFF. Together with reference TRBV19 and TRBJ2-2, the CDR3 gives the full variable domain: DGGITQSPKYLFRKEGQNVTLSCEQNLNHDAMYWYRQDPGQGLRLIYYSQIVNDFQKGDIAEGYSVSREKKESFPLTVTSAQKNPTAFYLCASKIQVNTGELFFGEGSRLTVL.

The chain is built from TRBV5-1 and TRBJ1-2, with D unclear. Germline-derived CDR1 and CDR2 are SGHRS and YFSETQ. This CDR3 has 13 amino acids. V was cut by 0 bases and J by 8 bases, with 11 bases left in between. The CDR3 nucleotides are TGCGCCAGCAGCTTGGGGGCATATGGCGGCTACACCTTC. This codes for CASSLGAYGGYTF.

This chain uses TRBV18 with TRBJ2-4, with unresolved D. V shed 3 bases and J shed 3 bases, with 9 bases lying between them. The CDR3 consists of 14 residues. Germline CDR1 KGHSH, CDR2 LQKENI. The CDR3 DNA reads TGTGCCAGCTCACCTCCAGGTCACAAAAACATTCAGTACTTC. Its translation is CASSPPGHKNIQYF.

The chain carries TRBV10-3 and TRBJ2-2, with TRBD1 identical over 7 bases. Germline loops: CDR1 ENHRY, CDR2 SYGVKD. This CDR3 is built from 13 residues. Unmatched junction bases numbered 10, after V lost 11 bases and J lost 7 bases. CDR3 sequence (DNA): TGTGCCGCCCGACAGGGCATCGGCGGGGAGCTGTTTTTT. Its protein is CAARQGIGGELFF.

This clone appeared a few times. In DNA, the CDR3 is TGCAGCGCCGGGACAGATTATGGCTACACCTTC. Protein product: CSAGTDYGYTF. The J gene is TRBJ1-2, the V gene TRBV20-1, with 7 nucleotides matching TRBD1. Germline loops: CDR1 DFQATT, CDR2 SNEGSKA (reference sequence). The CDR3 totals 11 residues.

The CDR3 sequence: CATSREAFSGANVLTF. The DNA for the CDR3 is TGTGCCACCAGCAGAGAGGCCTTCTCTGGGGCCAACGTCCTGACTTTC. This sequence joins TRBV15 and TRBJ2-6; D remains unclear. The CDR3 runs 16 residues. V lost 0 bases and J lost 0, with 6 bases in between. CDR1 is LNHNV, CDR2 YYDKDF, per germline (reference sequence).

This rearrangement joins TRBV5-1 to TRBJ2-6; TRBD1 matches 7 bases. The germline gives CDR1 SGHRS, CDR2 YFSETQ. Unmatched junction bases numbered 3, after V lost 1 base and J lost 2 bases. The CDR3 runs 16 residues. The CDR3 loop is CASSLLGGAGANVLTF. The CDR3 nucleotides read TGCGCCAGCAGCTTGTTAGGGGGCGCTGGGGCCAACGTCCTGACTTTC.

This clone showed up just a few times. This chain connects TRBV28 to TRBJ1-1, with a tentative D call TRBD1 (5 bases). The V gene's germline CDR1 is MDHEN and CDR2 SYDVKM. This CDR3 has 12 amino acids. Deletions cut 7 bases from V and 6 bases from J, with 12 bases between. The DNA of the CDR3 is TGTGCCAGCATCAAAGACAGTTCTGAAGCTTTCTTT. This sequence encodes CASIKDSSEAFF.

The gene calls are TRBV10-2 and TRBJ2-5; the D gene is possibly TRBD1 (5 bases). The J call may be wrong; the DNA end is better matched by TRBJ2-7. The germline gives CDR1 WSHSY, CDR2 SAAADI. The CDR3 is 15 amino acids. The CDR3 region is CASTLGAVGSYEQYF. In DNA form, the CDR3 reads TGCGCCAGCACCCTTGGGGCTGTGGGCTCCTACGAGCAGTACTTC.

The V gene is TRBV11-1, the J gene TRBJ1-5; D remains unclear. The CDR3 totals 13 residues. The germline V gene has CDR1 SGHAT and CDR2 FQDESV (reference sequence). Trimming pared 3 bases from V and 2 bases from J, leaving 5 bases between. The CDR3 nucleotides read TGTGCCAGCAGCTTGAGGGGCAATCAGCCCCAGCATTTT. Amino acids: CASSLRGNQPQHF.

This clone was detected a few times. CDR3 nucleotide sequence: TGCGCCAGCAGCCAAGCGGGCCGACTAGCGGGGGACTACGAGCAGTACTTC. This encodes CASSQAGRLAGDYEQYF. J is TRBJ2-7 and V is TRBV4-1; TRBD2 matches 12 bases. CDR1 and CDR2 (germline): MGHRA, YSYEKL. The CDR3 is 17 amino acids. With 1 base clipped from V and 3 bases from J, the junction kept 7 bases outside the gene matches.

J is TRBJ2-7 and V is TRBV6-5; D may be TRBD2 (5 bases). V dropped 7 bases and J dropped 2 bases, with 12 bases sitting between them. Germline CDR1 MNHEY, CDR2 SVGAGI. The CDR3 loop spans 13 amino acids. The CDR3 sequence: CASKRAGTYEQYF. Here the CDR3 DNA reads TGTGCCAGCAAGAGGGCAGGAACCTACGAGCAGTACTTC.

The chain couples TRBV7-3 to TRBJ1-1, with 7 positions matching TRBD1. CDR1 SGHTA and CDR2 FQGTGA come from the germline V gene. V shed 3 bases, J shed 8 bases, and the junction held 6 bases outside the gene matches. The CDR3 is 13 residues long. CDR3 sequence: CASSFTQGREAFF. The CDR3 bases are TGTGCCAGCAGCTTTACACAGGGGAGGGAAGCTTTCTTT.

This clone was found once. The genes are TRBV19 and TRBJ2-5; no clear D gene. Trimming pared 9 bases from V and 4 bases from J, leaving 12 bases between. Germline values: CDR1 LNHDA, CDR2 SQIVND (reference sequence). This CDR3 has 12 residues. This CDR3 reads CASRLSGETQYF. The CDR3 DNA sequence: TGTGCCAGCCGACTCTCGGGAGAGACCCAGTACTTC.

This rearrangement joins TRBV7-9 to TRBJ2-5, with 11 bases matching TRBD2. Trimming at V came to 5 bases and at J to 11 bases, leaving 25 bases not matched to a gene. The CDR3 is made up of 19 amino acids. Germline V CDR1 and CDR2: SEHNR, FQNEAQ (reference sequence). CDR3: CASSIWISGRGTKGEEQYF. CDR3 DNA sequence: TGTGCCAGCAGCATCTGGATTAGCGGGAGGGGTACAAAAGGGGAAGAGCAGTACTTC.

Note on this clone: Within the sample, other DNA sequences also encode this same CDR3. The J gene is TRBJ2-5, the V gene TRBV4-1; a possible D gene is TRBD1 (5 bases). With 4 bases removed from V and 2 bases from J, the gap between germline ends came to 8 bases. CDR1 and CDR2 (germline): MGHRA, YSYEKL. The CDR3 has 13 amino acids. The CDR3 region is CASSRGPQETQYF. The DNA of the CDR3 is TGCGCCAGCAGCCGGGGCCCTCAAGAGACCCAGTACTTC.

The chain combines TRBV28 with TRBJ2-1, with 9 bases identical to TRBD2. J gave up 2 bases and V 4 bases, and 12 bases lay outside the gene matches. The germline gives CDR1 MDHEN, CDR2 SYDVKM. The CDR3 extends over 18 amino acids. The CDR3 nucleotides are TGTGCCAGCAGTTCCCCTCATAGCGGGAGAGTCGCCTACAATGAGCAGTTCTTC. This gives the protein CASSSPHSGRVAYNEQFF.

This clone was picked up one time. This chain uses TRBV29-1 with TRBJ2-3; 12 bases fit TRBD1. CDR1 is SQVTM and CDR2 is ANQGSEA in the germline V gene. This CDR3 comprises 14 residues. V trimming: 3 bases; J trimming: 2 bases; junction bases outside the gene matches: 0. DNA for the CDR3: TGCAGCGTTGAGGGACAGGGGGCCACAGATACGCAGTATTTT. Protein: CSVEGQGATDTQYF.

The chain couples TRBV6-5 to TRBJ2-3; no clear D gene. The germline gives CDR1 MNHEY, CDR2 SVGAGI. Trimming took 6 bases from V and 2 from J, leaving 6 bases between them. This CDR3 is 12 amino acids long. The CDR3 DNA follows: TGTGCCAGCAGCCACAACACAGATACGCAGTATTTT. Translation: CASSHNTDTQYF.

This clone appeared a few times. This chain joins TRBV11-2 and TRBJ1-5; D might be TRBD1 (6 bases). From germline, CDR1 is SGHAT and CDR2 FQNNGV. The V gene lost 3 bases and the J gene lost 5 bases, with 11 bases spanning the gap. This CDR3 is 14 amino acids long. The CDR3 reads CASSFSGVDQPQHF. CDR3 bases: TGTGCCAGCAGCTTTTCAGGGGTGGATCAGCCCCAGCATTTT.

The V gene is TRBV7-9, the J gene TRBJ1-1, with TRBD1 matching over 8 bases. The CDR3 runs to 14 residues. The germline gives CDR1 SEHNR, CDR2 FQNEAQ (reference sequence). Trimming removed 4 bases from V and 3 bases from J; junction bases left unmatched: 4. CDR3 nucleotides: TGTGCCAGCAGCTCACAGGGGGGGGACACTGAAGCTTTCTTT. Protein product: CASSSQGGDTEAFF.

CDR3 amino acids: CASRMDSWGGYTF. CDR3 sequence (DNA): TGTGCCAGCAGGATGGACAGTTGGGGGGGCTACACCTTC. This sequence joins TRBV6-4 and TRBJ1-2; possibly TRBD1 for D (6 bases). With 6 bases removed from V and 8 bases from J, the gap between germline ends came to 16 bases. The germline V gene encodes CDR1 MRHNA and CDR2 SNTAGT. The CDR3 has 13 amino acids.